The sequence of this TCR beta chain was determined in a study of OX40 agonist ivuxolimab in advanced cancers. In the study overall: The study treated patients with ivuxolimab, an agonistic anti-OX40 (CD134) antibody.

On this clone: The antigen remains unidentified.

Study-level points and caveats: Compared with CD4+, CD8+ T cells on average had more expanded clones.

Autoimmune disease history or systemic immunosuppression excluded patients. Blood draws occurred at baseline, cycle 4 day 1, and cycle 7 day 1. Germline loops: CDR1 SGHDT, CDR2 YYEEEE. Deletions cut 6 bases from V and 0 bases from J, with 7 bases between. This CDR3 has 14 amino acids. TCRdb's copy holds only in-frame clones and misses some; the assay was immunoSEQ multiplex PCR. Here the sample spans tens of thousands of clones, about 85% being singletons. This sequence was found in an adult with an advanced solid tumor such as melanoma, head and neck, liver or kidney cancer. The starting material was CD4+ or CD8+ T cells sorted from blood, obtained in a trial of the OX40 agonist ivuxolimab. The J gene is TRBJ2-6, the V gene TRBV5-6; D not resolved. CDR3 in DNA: TGTGCCAGCACCCGCCCCTCTGGGGCCAACGTCCTGACTTTC. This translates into CASTRPSGANVLTF.